This T cell receptor (beta chain) was identified during a study of T-cell reconstitution after alpha-beta-depleted transplantation in children. For TCRbeta, the library was prepared with unique molecular identifiers. TCRdb reanalysed the PCR reads using MiXCR and keeps one entry per CDR3 protein. Among just over 350,000 distinct CDR3 sequences listed, 10% to 15% were seen once. Germline values: CDR1 SGDLS, CDR2 YYNGEE. Between the trimmed V and J ends, which lost 3 bases and 8 bases, there was a span of 27 bases. The CDR3 runs 18 residues. This rearrangement joins TRBV9 to TRBJ2-1; D could derive from TRBD1 or TRBD2 (5 bases each). This clonotype was obtained from a human donor who donated a stem cell graft to a child with Fanconi anemia. Here the sequenced sample was PBMCs, taken from the stem cell graft. As DNA, the CDR3 is TGTGCCAGCAGCGCATCAAATTACGCCGGGACGCCGGACGATGAGCAGTTCTTC. Its translation is CASSASNYAGTPDDEQFF.